This T cell receptor beta chain was sequenced for a study of post-analysis software for immune sequencing data. The study's findings and limits: Elevated frequency relative to controls characterized four or five TRBV segments in patients, TRBV5-6, TRBV5-1 and TRBV20-1 among them.

The library was made from cDNA and included unique molecular identifiers. TCRdb independently ran MiXCR on the PCR reads; one entry per CDR3 protein. This repertoire shows hundreds of thousands of distinct CDR3 sequences, roughly 45% found once; its top ten account for around 1.7%. To note about this clonotype: Its antigen remains unidentified.

V was clipped by 2 bases and J by 2 bases; unmatched bases: 9. The V gene's germline CDR1 is SEHNR and CDR2 FQNEAQ (reference sequence). The CDR3 extends over 18 amino acids. The chain combines TRBV7-9 with TRBJ2-1; 10 bases agree with TRBD2. This receptor was obtained from a girl aged 10 to 17 with multiple sclerosis. The sample taken for sequencing was blood. The CDR3 sequence is CASSLLLAGKYTYNEQFF. CDR3 bases: TGTGCCAGCAGCTTATTACTAGCGGGAAAGTATACCTACAATGAGCAGTTCTTC.